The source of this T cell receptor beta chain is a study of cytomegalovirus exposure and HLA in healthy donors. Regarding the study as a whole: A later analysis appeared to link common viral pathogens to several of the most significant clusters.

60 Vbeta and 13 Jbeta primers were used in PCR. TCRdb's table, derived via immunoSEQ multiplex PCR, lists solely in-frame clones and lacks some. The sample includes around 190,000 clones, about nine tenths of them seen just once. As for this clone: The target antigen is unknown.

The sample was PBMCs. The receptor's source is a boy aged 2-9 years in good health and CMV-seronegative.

The CDR3 DNA reads as TGCGCCAGCAGCTTAGAGCGGGCCGAAGGGTCCTACGAGCAGTACTTC. Protein sequence: CASSLERAEGSYEQYF. The rearrangement uses TRBV5-1 and TRBJ2-7; D may be TRBD2 (6 bases). Looked up from germline, CDR1 is SGHRS and CDR2 is YFSETQ. Trimming left V 2 bases short and J 1 base short, with 16 bases between. The CDR3 contains 16 residues. Using reference TRBV5-1 and TRBJ2-7 for the parts outside the CDR3, the full variable domain is KAGVTQTPRYLIKTRGQQVTLSCSPISGHRSVSWYQQTPGQGLQFLFEYFSETQRNKGNFPGRFSGRQFSNSRSEMNVSTLELGDSALYLCASSLERAEGSYEQYFGPGTRLTVT.